The T cell receptor beta chain described here comes from a study of T cells in Graves' hyperthyroidism and ophthalmopathy. Overall study context: Peripheral blood collection took place at initial diagnosis, before any treatment.

RNA transcripts served as the template for amplifying TCR beta CDR3 regions. The TCR CDR3 was amplified in a first-round RT-PCR using the HTBI primer set. Via MiXCR, TCRdb re-called the multiplex PCR reads, giving one row per CDR3 protein. The sample lists under 300,000 distinct CDR3 sequences, about 14% occurring once. This clonotype showed up many times. Its antigen is still unknown. Findings of the study overall: Ophthalmopathy stood apart from stable hyperthyroidism in a 13 V-J model.

Trimming removed 6 bases at V and 5 bases at J, with 16 bases between. Germline CDR1 and CDR2: MNHNS and SASEGT. The CDR3 length is 14 residues. The specimen was blood. The rearrangement links TRBV6-1 to TRBJ1-1, with D maybe TRBD1 (5 bases). The TCR was taken from a woman aged 40-49 years with Graves' hyperthyroidism that later progressed to Graves' ophthalmopathy. The CDR3 protein is CASRPDRRGTEAFF. DNA for the CDR3: TGTGCCAGCAGACCCGACAGACGGGGGACTGAAGCTTTCTTT.